The 17 T cell receptor beta chains below come from one sample, sequenced in a study of blood T cell repertoires in COVID-19. TCRdb keeps only in-frame clones here, not all; method: immunoSEQ multiplex PCR. Altogether roughly 88,000 clones are present, approximately 78% being singletons, with the ten largest covering around 15%. The sequencing input was peripheral blood. The receptor source for this set is an elderly woman with acute or convalescent COVID-19.

J is TRBJ2-1 and V is TRBV12-3 or TRBV12-4; D remains unclear. The CDR3 extends over 12 amino acids. V was shortened by 10 bases and J by 7 bases, with 14 bases between the two germline ends. In nucleotides, the CDR3 is TGTGCCACCGGCCGTGGGCTTAATGAGCAGTTCTTC. This translates into CATGRGLNEQFF.

The chain combines TRBV18 with TRBJ2-2; 8 bases agree with TRBD2. V was pared by 6 bases and J by 4 bases, with 7 bases of the junction left unmatched. Germline-derived CDR1 and CDR2 are KGHSH and LQKENI. The CDR3 totals 15 residues. The DNA for the CDR3 is TGTGCCAGCTCTCCCAGACTAGCGCCCACCGGGGAGCTGTTTTTT. Translated: CASSPRLAPTGELFF.

The chain joins TRBV19 to TRBJ1-2, with D perhaps matching TRBD1 (5 bases). The CDR3 totals 16 residues. The V end was cut by 3 bases, the J end by 4 bases, with 18 bases between. Germline loops: CDR1 LNHDA, CDR2 SQIVND (reference sequence). The CDR3 protein is CASSMAPRTGLYGYTF. The CDR3 DNA follows: TGTGCCAGTAGTATGGCCCCTCGAACAGGTCTCTATGGCTACACCTTC. Drawing the rest from reference TRBV19 and TRBJ1-2, the complete variable domain is DGGITQSPKYLFRKEGQNVTLSCEQNLNHDAMYWYRQDPGQGLRLIYYSQIVNDFQKGDIAEGYSVSREKKESFPLTVTSAQKNPTAFYLCASSMAPRTGLYGYTFGSGTRLTVV.

V usage is TRBV5-6 and J usage is TRBJ1-5; 8 bases map to TRBD1. This CDR3 contains 15 residues. The germline gives CDR1 SGHDT, CDR2 YYEEEE. V lost 4 bases, J lost 7 bases, and 10 bases stayed unmatched. CDR3 sequence (DNA): TGTGCCAGCAGCCTCCAGGACAGGGAGAGACAGCCCCAGCATTTT. The encoded protein is CASSLQDRERQPQHF.

This chain uses TRBV12-5 with TRBJ1-1; D uncertain. V was shortened by 7 bases and J by 1 base, with 4 bases between the two germline ends. CDR1 is LGHNT, CDR2 FRNRAP, per germline. The CDR3 is 11 residues long. The CDR3 region is CASVKNTEAFF. The CDR3 region has the DNA TGTGCTAGTGTTAAGAACACTGAAGCTTTCTTT. Full variable domain (missing parts from reference TRBV12-5 and TRBJ1-1): DARVTQTPRHKVTEMGQEVTMRCQPILGHNTVFWYRQTMMQGLELLAYFRNRAPLDDSGMPKDRFSAEMPDATLATLKIQPSEPRDSAVYFCASVKNTEAFFGQGTRLTVV.

This clone was observed a few times. This chain uses TRBV18 with TRBJ1-2; TRBD1 might be the D (5 bases). The CDR3 totals 15 residues. Trimming took off 0 bases at V and 6 bases at J, with 14 bases between the two ends. The germline V gene encodes CDR1 KGHSH and CDR2 LQKENI. CDR3 residues: CASSPPRWGGDGYTF. DNA of the CDR3: TGTGCCAGCTCACCACCGAGATGGGGAGGGGATGGCTACACCTTC.

This chain links TRBV9 with TRBJ1-4, with D perhaps matching TRBD1 (5 bases). Germline V lookup: CDR1 SGDLS, CDR2 YYNGEE. This CDR3 comprises 15 residues. The V and J ends lost 0 bases and 7 bases respectively, with 13 bases between them. DNA for the CDR3: TGTGCCAGCAGCGTAGGAAGCAGGGATGTTGAAAAACTGTTTTTT. Protein product: CASSVGSRDVEKLFF.

The chain has TRBV4-1 and TRBJ1-1; no clear D gene. The germline CDR1 and CDR2 sequences are MGHRA and YSYEKL. This CDR3 is 15 amino acids long. V was trimmed by 0 bases and J by 0 bases, leaving 8 bases between them. CDR3: CASSQEAVLNTEAFF. The CDR3 region has the DNA TGCGCCAGCAGCCAAGAGGCAGTTCTGAACACTGAAGCTTTCTTT.

The chain uses TRBV19 and TRBJ1-4, with 11 positions matching TRBD1. The germline gives CDR1 LNHDA, CDR2 SQIVND (reference sequence). The CDR3 runs to 15 residues. Unmatched junction bases numbered 6, after V lost 4 bases and J lost 8 bases. CDR3 residues: CASSTGTGGGEKLFF. CDR3 DNA sequence: TGTGCCAGTAGTACCGGGACAGGGGGAGGCGAAAAACTGTTTTTT.

This clone was seen only once. This sequence joins TRBV7-3 and TRBJ1-1; D gene ambiguous. Trimming removed 2 bases from V and 0 bases from J, with 4 bases in between. The CDR3 is made up of 13 amino acids. The germline CDR1 and CDR2 sequences are SGHTA and FQGTGA. The CDR3 region is CASSLQVNTEAFF. In DNA form, the CDR3 reads TGTGCCAGCAGCTTACAGGTGAACACTGAAGCTTTCTTT.

The chain recombines TRBV19 with TRBJ1-2, with a weak D call TRBD1 (5 bases). Germline CDR1 LNHDA, CDR2 SQIVND (reference sequence). V was clipped by 7 bases and J by 0 bases, with 12 bases between them. The CDR3 has 14 residues. The CDR3 loop reads CASNPQGSNYGYTF. CDR3 DNA sequence: TGTGCCAGTAACCCCCAGGGATCTAACTATGGCTACACCTTC. The full variable domain, rest sourced from reference TRBV19 and TRBJ1-2, is DGGITQSPKYLFRKEGQNVTLSCEQNLNHDAMYWYRQDPGQGLRLIYYSQIVNDFQKGDIAEGYSVSREKKESFPLTVTSAQKNPTAFYLCASNPQGSNYGYTFGSGTRLTVV.

The CDR3 loop reads CASSQTRESWEYF. Here the CDR3 DNA reads TGTGCCAGCAGCCAAACTAGGGAGTCTTGGGAGTACTTC. V is TRBV3-1 (or the pseudogene TRBV3-2) and J is TRBJ2-7; a weak D match, TRBD2 (5 bases). Trimming removed 2 bases from V and 11 bases from J, with 16 bases in between. CDR1 and CDR2 (germline): LGHDT, YNNKEL (reference sequence). The CDR3 sequence is 13 residues long.

The chain uses TRBV6-2 or TRBV6-3 and TRBJ1-5; tentatively, D is TRBD1 (5 bases). This CDR3 has 15 residues. V was clipped by 5 bases and J by 2 bases, with 13 bases between them. In germline, CDR1 is MNHEY, CDR2 SVGEGT. The CDR3 protein is CASSQAGGGNQPQHF. CDR3 nucleotide sequence: TGTGCCAGCAGTCAGGCGGGGGGAGGCAATCAGCCCCAGCATTTT.

The V and J genes are TRBV3-1 (or the pseudogene TRBV3-2) and TRBJ2-1; 12 bases match TRBD2. CDR1 and CDR2 from the germline V gene are LGHDT and YNNKEL (reference sequence). With 4 bases clipped from V and 3 bases from J, the junction kept 7 bases outside the gene matches. The CDR3 sequence is 17 residues long. The CDR3 nucleotides read TGTGCCAGCAGCCCTAGCGGGGGGGCCTTAATCTACAATGAGCAGTTCTTC. Translating it yields CASSPSGGALIYNEQFF.

V usage is TRBV7-2 and J usage is TRBJ1-2, with 8 nucleotides matching TRBD1. J gave up 6 bases and V 5 bases, and 11 bases lay outside the gene matches. The CDR3 length is 15 residues. Germline values: CDR1 SGHTA, CDR2 FQGNSA. CDR3 bases: TGTGCCAGCAGCGACACGGGACAGGTCTTAGATGGCTACACCTTC. It specifies CASSDTGQVLDGYTF.

J is TRBJ1-6 and V is TRBV28, with D possibly being TRBD1 (6 bases). Trimming stripped 5 bases from V and 6 bases from J, with 8 bases between. Germline CDR1 is MDHEN and CDR2 is SYDVKM. The CDR3 runs to 13 residues. CDR3 bases: TGTGCCAGCAGTATCAGGGGTAATTCACCCCTCCACTTT. Amino acids: CASSIRGNSPLHF.

This sequence joins TRBV30 and TRBJ2-1; 7 bases fit TRBD1. With V trimmed by 5 bases and J by 5 bases, 3 bases remained unmatched. The CDR3 is made up of 12 amino acids. The germline V gene has CDR1 GTSNPN and CDR2 SVGIG (reference sequence). The CDR3, as DNA: TGTGCCTGGGGGGGACAGAACAATGAGCAGTTCTTC. Its translation is CAWGGQNNEQFF.